These T cell receptor beta chains were read from a single sample in a study of human T cells and chemical hapten exposure. TCRdb processed the RACE reads anew with MiXCR; each CDR3 protein has one entry. The sample shows roughly 180,000 distinct CDR3 sequences, about a fifth of them seen only once. The sequencing used whole blood, collected in connection with sensitization to the hapten diphenylcyclopropenone (DPC). The receptors here all came from a woman in her forties or fifties with alopecia areata. Some clones in this sample may be carry-over from other donors' samples. Both conserved end residues are part of each CDR3. The D gene is left open where the match is weak. A row's size may be missing; if present it is once, few, many or a size class.

>19|TRBV6-5|TRBD2|TRBJ2-3|.
CASSYSGAGAGGRTDTQYF
TGTGCCAGCAGTTACTCCGGGGCGGGAGCGGGAGGGCGCACAGATACGCAGTATTTT
>16|TRBV5-1|.|TRBJ2-7|few
CASSLVGLANSYEQYF
TGCGCCAGCAGCTTGGTTGGGCTGGCCAATTCCTACGAGCAGTACTTC
>14|TRBV20-1|TRBD2|TRBJ2-1|.
CSAAGLAGDNEQFF
TGCAGTGCTGCCGGACTAGCGGGGGACAATGAGCAGTTCTTC
>11|TRBV7-2|.|TRBJ2-3|.
CASSLSSEQYF
TGTGCCAGCAGCTTGAGCTCTGAGCAGTATTTT
>16|TRBV29-1|TRBD1|TRBJ2-1|few
CSVDGREGAWDNEQFF
TGCAGCGTTGATGGGAGAGAGGGGGCATGGGACAATGAGCAGTTCTTC
>15|TRBV12-3/TRBV12-4|.|TRBJ2-2|.
CASSRQIRGTGELFF
TGTGCCAGCAGCCGTCAAATACGGGGGACCGGGGAGCTGTTTTTT
>16|TRBV5-1|.|TRBJ1-1|.
CASSLVPIQGNTEAFF
TGCGCCAGCAGCTTGGTTCCTATACAGGGTAACACTGAAGCTTTCTTT
>15|TRBV27|.|TRBJ1-1|.
CASSPQVISNTEAFF
TGTGCCAGCAGTCCGCAGGTAATTTCGAACACTGAAGCTTTCTTT
>15|TRBV29-1|.|TRBJ2-1|.
CSVEGLTYSYNEQFF
TGCAGCGTTGAAGGGCTGACTTACTCCTACAATGAGCAGTTCTTC
>14|TRBV3-1|.|TRBJ1-1|.
CASSHVDRYTEAFF
TGTGCCAGCAGCCATGTCGACAGGTACACTGAAGCTTTCTTT
>14|TRBV29-1|TRBD1|TRBJ1-3|once
CSVETGDSGNTIYF
TGCAGCGTTGAGACAGGGGACTCTGGAAACACCATATATTTT
>15|TRBV7-8|.|TRBJ1-5|few
CASSPYVGPNQPQHF
TGTGCCAGCAGCCCCTACGTGGGGCCGAATCAGCCCCAGCATTTT
>14|TRBV2|.|TRBJ2-5|.
CASSDNSGEETQYF
TGTGCCAGCAGTGACAACAGTGGGGAAGAGACCCAGTACTTC
>15|TRBV7-6|TRBD1|TRBJ1-6|.
CASSLATGENSPLHF
TGTGCCAGCAGCTTAGCGACAGGGGAAAATTCACCCCTCCACTTT
>15|TRBV5-1|.|TRBJ1-6|.
CASSEGQSGGSPLHF
TGCGCCAGCAGCGAAGGACAGTCAGGAGGATCACCCCTCCACTTT
>15|TRBV6-2/TRBV6-3|.|TRBJ1-5|.
CASIDGGHPYQPQHF
TGTGCCAGCATCGACGGGGGTCACCCATATCAGCCCCAGCATTTT
>15|TRBV5-1|TRBD1|TRBJ1-5|few
CASSLGTGGSQPQHF
TGCGCCAGCAGCTTGGGGACAGGGGGCAGTCAGCCCCAGCATTTT
>16|TRBV11-2|TRBD2|TRBJ2-7|few
CASSLVLAGGSYEQYF
TGTGCCAGCAGCTTAGTACTAGCGGGAGGAAGCTACGAGCAGTACTTC
>12|TRBV6-1|.|TRBJ2-1|many
CASSQVYNEQFF
TGTGCCAGCAGCCAAGTGTACAATGAGCAGTTCTTC
>13|TRBV20-1|TRBD1|TRBJ1-6|many
CSAGQGQNSPLHF
TGCAGTGCTGGACAGGGTCAAAATTCACCCCTCCACTTT
>13|TRBV29-1|.|TRBJ2-7|.
CSVGESGSYEQYF
TGCAGCGTTGGGGAGTCGGGATCCTACGAGCAGTACTTC
>13|TRBV5-5|TRBD1|TRBJ1-1|many
CASSDRGEREAFF
TGTGCCAGCAGTGACAGGGGCGAGAGGGAAGCTTTCTTT
>15|TRBV10-3|.|TRBJ1-2|few
CAISESQGWNYGYTF
TGTGCCATCAGTGAGTCCCAGGGATGGAACTATGGCTACACCTTC
>13|TRBV20-1|TRBD2|TRBJ2-1|few
CSAGTSEANEQFF
TGCAGTGCTGGGACTAGCGAAGCCAATGAGCAGTTCTTC
>14|TRBV2|.|TRBJ1-2|few
CASSPTGIHYGYTF
TGTGCCAGCAGCCCAACAGGGATCCACTATGGCTACACCTTC
>11|TRBV29-1|.|TRBJ1-1|.
CSVGAGSEAFF
TGCAGCGTTGGGGCGGGTTCTGAAGCTTTCTTT
>13|TRBV5-5|.|TRBJ2-1|many
CASSIGLLGEQFF
TGTGCCAGCAGTATCGGACTTCTGGGTGAGCAGTTCTTC
>17|TRBV5-1|TRBD2|TRBJ2-2|once
CASSPRTSGVNTGELFF
TGCGCCAGCAGCCCTCGGACTAGCGGGGTGAACACCGGGGAGCTGTTTTTT
>16|TRBV24-1|TRBD2|TRBJ2-1|.
CATSATPGGGYNEQFF
TGTGCCACCAGTGCCACTCCGGGGGGGGGCTACAATGAGCAGTTCTTC
>13|TRBV29-1|TRBD1|TRBJ2-7|few
CSVAGQGMYEQYF
TGCAGCGTTGCTGGACAGGGGATGTACGAGCAGTACTTC
>12|TRBV6-5|.|TRBJ2-3|.
CASSTTSSTQYF
TGTGCCAGCAGTACAACTAGCAGTACGCAGTATTTT
>14|TRBV2|TRBD2|TRBJ2-1|.
CASQREKSYNEQFF
TGTGCCAGTCAGCGGGAGAAATCCTACAATGAGCAGTTCTTC
>14|TRBV11-1|.|TRBJ2-7|.
CASSLRIGNYEQYF
TGTGCCAGCAGCCTCCGGATAGGAAACTACGAGCAGTACTTC
>13|TRBV15|.|TRBJ2-1|few
CATSREYLNEQFF
TGTGCCACCAGCAGAGAATACCTCAATGAGCAGTTCTTC
>16|TRBV5-5|.|TRBJ2-3|few
CASSLGAGLSTDTQYF
TGTGCCAGCAGCCTCGGGGCGGGATTGAGCACAGATACGCAGTATTTT
>14|TRBV3-1|.|TRBJ2-7|.
CASGPGRSTYEQYF
TGTGCCAGCGGTCCGGGTCGGTCAACCTACGAGCAGTACTTC
>16|TRBV28|TRBD2|TRBJ2-2|few
CASSLSGLSNTGELFF
TGTGCCAGCAGTTTATCGGGACTATCGAACACCGGGGAGCTGTTTTTT
>13|TRBV7-6|.|TRBJ2-7|.
CASSSPSTYEQYF
TGTGCCAGCAGCAGCCCGTCGACCTACGAGCAGTACTTC
>14|TRBV11-3|.|TRBJ2-3|few
CASSGAADTDTQYF
TGTGCCAGCAGTGGGGCAGCGGACACAGATACGCAGTATTTT
>14|TRBV30|TRBD1|TRBJ1-6|.
CAWSRDRGNSPLHF
TGTGCCTGGAGCCGAGACAGGGGCAATTCACCCCTCCACTTT
>14|TRBV20-1|TRBD1|TRBJ1-5|few
CSATTGDRNQPQHF
TGCAGTGCTACCACAGGGGATCGGAATCAGCCCCAGCATTTT
>14|TRBV7-2|.|TRBJ2-7|.
CASSPSVSSYEQYF
TGTGCCAGCAGCCCTAGCGTTAGCTCCTACGAGCAGTACTTC
>19|TRBV19|.|TRBJ2-6|few
CASTSSLWTVNSGANVLTF
TGTGCCAGTACCTCGTCCTTATGGACAGTGAACTCTGGGGCCAACGTCCTGACTTTC
>13|TRBV6-2/TRBV6-3|.|TRBJ1-5|few
CASKRGTNQPQHF
TGTGCCAGCAAACGGGGGACCAATCAGCCCCAGCATTTT
>17|TRBV4-2|TRBD2|TRBJ2-3|few
CASSPLRREGGTDTQYF
TGTGCCAGCAGCCCCCTCCGGCGGGAGGGTGGCACAGATACGCAGTATTTT
>15|TRBV12-3/TRBV12-4|.|TRBJ1-6|.
CASTPAGRPNSPLHF
TGTGCCAGCACTCCCGCGGGGCGTCCTAATTCACCCCTCCACTTT
>12|TRBV10-3|.|TRBJ2-3|.
CAISERTDTQYF
TGTGCCATCAGTGAGCGAACAGATACGCAGTATTTT
>13|TRBV20-1|.|TRBJ2-3|.
CSALPGGTDTQYF
TGCAGTGCTCTACCCGGAGGCACAGATACGCAGTATTTT
>13|TRBV7-8|TRBD1|TRBJ1-2|many
CASSLVLTGAYTF
TGTGCCAGCAGCTTAGTTCTGACAGGGGCATACACCTTC